These T cell receptor beta chains were read from a single sample in a study of cytomegalovirus exposure and HLA in healthy donors. Clones were sequenced by immunoSEQ multiplex PCR, and TCRdb holds only the in-frame ones, with some missing. The data hold approximately 220,000 clones, with 65% to 85% observed a single time. The sequenced sample consisted of PBMCs. The receptors shown here come from a boy aged 2 to 9 in good health and CMV-seronegative. Both conserved end residues are trimmed from each CDR3. Clone size is shown for a subset of rows, as once, few, many or a class of expanded clone.

clone_size v_call cdr3_aa
- TRBV5-6 ASSETGRWDEQY
- TRBV6-6 ASRPGSRGYT
- TRBV29-1 SVTGTYEQY
- TRBV11-2 ASSYLAGAYEQY
- TRBV30 AWRGLAGGPGEQY
- TRBV7-3 ASSPDVGAGYGYT
- TRBV6-5 ASNPGQGYTEAF
- TRBV19 ASSGGRARTDTQY
- TRBV2 AQDGAGGPDTQY
- TRBV19 ASSGRTGDPTEAF
- TRBV30 AWSVGGGSNEKLF
- TRBV5-4 ASSLSAGGSYEQY
- TRBV9 ASSPRDRKNSYEQY
- TRBV6-5 ASSYSGESYNEQF
- TRBV28 ASRTGGGYEQY
- TRBV9 ASSVTMQGAETQY
- TRBV19 ASSTPGQNTEAF
- TRBV7-9 ASSLWGGGRMNQPQH
few TRBV29-1 SVSTGEAF
- TRBV18 ASSRTGRTYEQY
- TRBV18 ASSPPKEGAGFNEQF
- TRBV2 ASSQHRHGTGAGANVLT
- TRBV5-5 ASSLGHLGRYSNQPQH
- TRBV5-4 ASSLEERGYNEQF
- TRBV27 ASSSRRGNYGYT
- TRBV19 ASSTSLSNYDYT
- TRBV30 AWSVRGGDEQY
- TRBV4-2 ASSQGQGLGTEAF
- TRBV5-1 ASSLFGQGEETQY
- TRBV27 ASSFGHLTDTQY
few TRBV4-1 ASSQARGTEAF
- TRBV6-1 ASRARGGWYEQY
- TRBV2 ASSFSGGTDTQY
- TRBV27 ASSLGQLPPTEQY
- TRBV19 ASSLKTGKGAETEAF
- TRBV19 ASSIRQNYGYT
- TRBV29-1 SAGPGSGTEAF
- TRBV10-1 ASSRGSYEQY
- TRBV7-2 ASTPVGSDTEAF
- TRBV27 ASSLRGNYNEQF
- TRBV19 ASSPGQNSNQPQH
- TRBV7-8 ASSLARAGGGDEQF
- TRBV5-1 ASTLGYGTLGYEQY
- TRBV4-1 ASSQDTGVSYGYT